Below are 16 T cell receptor beta chains sequenced from a single sample in a study of cytotoxic CD8 clonotypes in ibrutinib-treated CLL. Sequenced by immunoSEQ multiplex PCR; TCRdb stores in-frame clones only, minus some. This table holds 200,000 to 250,000 clones, less than 75% found once. Material: PBMCs, obtained after 24 months of ibrutinib treatment. These receptor sequences come from a human donor with chronic lymphocytic leukemia.

The chain employs TRBV4-1 and TRBJ2-5, with no clear D. V dropped 5 bases and J dropped 5 bases, with 12 bases sitting between them. The CDR3 loop spans 13 amino acids. From germline, CDR1 is MGHRA and CDR2 YSYEKL. The CDR3 loop reads CASSSDSWETQYF. The DNA of the CDR3 is TGCGCCAGCAGCTCCGACTCATGGGAGACCCAGTACTTC.

The chain joins TRBV25-1 to TRBJ1-3; a weak D match, TRBD1 (6 bases). Trimming took off 8 bases at V and 4 bases at J, with 24 bases between the two ends. This CDR3 has 17 amino acids. Germline V lookup: CDR1 MGHDK, CDR2 SYGVNS. The CDR3 is CASSPRGQSVKGNTIYF. Here the CDR3 DNA reads TGTGCCAGCTCACCTAGGGGACAATCGGTTAAGGGAAACACCATATATTTT.

Only a few counts were recorded for this clone. The chain uses TRBV28 and TRBJ1-3, with 9 bases fitting TRBD1. Germline V gene data show CDR1 as MDHEN and CDR2 as SYDVKM. J lost 0 bases, V lost 5 bases, and 8 bases had no gene match. CDR3 size: 17 residues. The CDR3 bases are TGTGCCAGCAGTGTTAGGGGACAGGGTGGCTCTGGAAACACCATATATTTT. Translation gives CASSVRGQGGSGNTIYF.

J is TRBJ2-7 and V is TRBV6-5, with D perhaps TRBD2 (6 bases). The CDR3 sequence is 14 residues long. Deletions cut 4 bases from V and 2 bases from J, with 12 bases between. Per the germline V gene, CDR1 is MNHEY and CDR2 is SVGAGI. In DNA, the CDR3 is TGTGCCAGCAGTTTTGGGACTTTAACCTACGAGCAGTACTTC. Its protein product is CASSFGTLTYEQYF.

The chain links TRBV7-8 to TRBJ2-7; TRBD2 agrees at 7 bases. The length of the CDR3 is 13 residues. Germline CDR1 and CDR2: SGHVS and FQNEAQ. The J segment lost 9 bases and the V segment lost 1 base, leaving 6 bases of the junction unmatched. The CDR3 coding sequence is TGTGCCAGCAGCTTAGTGGGAGCTAGCGGGCAGTACTTC. This translates into CASSLVGASGQYF.

The chain has TRBV11-1 and TRBJ2-7; D assignment may be TRBD1 or TRBD2 (5 bases each). This CDR3 is built from 15 residues. Trimming took off 2 bases at V and 7 bases at J, with 18 bases between the two ends. CDR1 and CDR2 (germline): SGHAT, FQDESV (reference sequence). In DNA, the CDR3 is TGTGCCAGCAGCTTAATCGAGGGGCCGGGTGATGAGCAGTACTTC. The encoded protein is CASSLIEGPGDEQYF.

The chain is built from TRBV4-2 and TRBJ1-1; tentative D call: TRBD1 (6 bases). The CDR3 has 13 amino acids. V lost 0 bases, J lost 5 bases, and 7 bases lay in between. Per the germline V gene, CDR1 is LGHNA and CDR2 is YNFKEQ. This CDR3 reads CASSQDRGTEAFF. DNA for the CDR3: TGTGCCAGCAGCCAAGACAGGGGTACTGAAGCTTTCTTT.

The rearrangement joins TRBV2 to TRBJ2-5; the D is unclear. The ends were cut back, 2 bases at V and 1 base at J, with 14 bases in the middle. The CDR3 covers 16 residues. Germline V gene sequence: CDR1 SNHLY, CDR2 FYNNEI. The CDR3 reads CASSELGIGPQETQYF. The CDR3 DNA reads TGTGCCAGCAGTGAACTCGGCATCGGCCCCCAAGAGACCCAGTACTTC.

The chain recombines TRBV18 with TRBJ2-7; 9 nucleotides match TRBD1. The CDR3 contains 14 residues. Germline V gene sequence: CDR1 KGHSH, CDR2 LQKENI. The ends lost 4 bases at V and 4 bases at J; junction bases unmatched: 5. The CDR3 protein is CASSHRGREYEQYF. For the CDR3, the DNA is TGTGCCAGCTCACACAGGGGGCGGGAATACGAGCAGTACTTC.

The chain joins TRBV28 to TRBJ2-5, with D possibly being TRBD2 (6 bases). V was pared by 4 bases and J by 2 bases, with 11 bases between. Germline lookup yields CDR1 MDHEN and CDR2 SYDVKM. The CDR3 extends over 14 amino acids. The CDR3 loop is CASSSPGRQETQYF. DNA for the CDR3: TGTGCCAGCAGTTCCCCCGGGAGACAAGAGACCCAGTACTTC.

The chain is built from TRBV11-2 and TRBJ2-7; the D is unclear. Germline CDR1 is SGHAT and CDR2 is FQNNGV. Trimming took 1 base from V and 0 from J, leaving 7 bases between them. CDR3 length: 14 residues. The CDR3 spells CASSLVSSSYEQYF. CDR3 coding DNA: TGTGCCAGCAGCTTAGTTAGTAGCTCCTACGAGCAGTACTTC.

V and J are TRBV15 and TRBJ2-3; D is undetermined. In germline, CDR1 is LNHNV, CDR2 YYDKDF (reference sequence). The CDR3 has 13 residues. Trimming pared 6 bases from V and 3 bases from J, leaving 10 bases between. In DNA, the CDR3 is TGTGCCACCAGATTCACGCATACAGATACGCAGTATTTT. This encodes CATRFTHTDTQYF. Drawing the rest from reference TRBV15 and TRBJ2-3, the complete variable domain is DAMVIQNPRYQVTQFGKPVTLSCSQTLNHNVMYWYQQKSSQAPKLLFHYYDKDFNNEADTPDNFQSRRPNTSFCFLDIRSPGLGDTAMYLCATRFTHTDTQYFGPGTRLTVL.

The chain's CDR3 is CASGRGNTGELFF. For the CDR3, the DNA is TGTGCCAGTGGTAGGGGCAACACCGGGGAGCTGTTTTTT. The chain uses TRBV19 and TRBJ2-2; maybe TRBD1 (5 bases). Germline V gene lookup returns CDR1 LNHDA and CDR2 SQIVND (reference sequence). V lost 8 bases, J lost 2 bases, and 9 bases lay in between. The CDR3 sequence is 13 residues long.

This clone was detected only a few times. This chain links TRBV28 with TRBJ1-2; no clear D gene. This CDR3 region has 14 residues. V lost 6 bases and J 0 bases, leaving 11 bases between the germline ends. CDR1 MDHEN and CDR2 SYDVKM come from the germline V gene. The CDR3: CASRSSRTNYGYTF. CDR3 nucleotides: TGTGCCAGCAGGTCCTCAAGGACTAACTATGGCTACACCTTC.

V is TRBV30 and J is TRBJ2-2, with 7 bases aligning to TRBD1. V was clipped by 5 bases and J by 3 bases; unmatched bases: 0. The length of the CDR3 is 12 residues. In germline, CDR1 is GTSNPN, CDR2 SVGIG (reference sequence). This CDR3 is CAWGTDTGELFF. Written as DNA, the CDR3 is TGTGCCTGGGGGACAGACACCGGGGAGCTGTTTTTT. The full variable domain, its missing parts supplied by reference TRBV30 and TRBJ2-2, is SQTIHQWPATLVQPVGSPLSLECTVEGTSNPNLYWYRQAAGRGLQLLFYSVGIGQISSEVPQNLSASRPQDRQFILSSKKLLLSDSGFYLCAWGTDTGELFFGEGSRLTVL.

This chain links TRBV27 with TRBJ2-7, with D possibly being TRBD1 or TRBD2 (5 bases each). The CDR3 has 12 residues. CDR1 MNHEY and CDR2 SMNVEV come from the germline V gene (reference sequence). The germline V and J ends were trimmed by 5 bases and 5 bases, with 10 bases remaining between them. The CDR3 region has the DNA TGTGCCAGCAGTCCTCGGGGCGACGAGCAGTACTTC. Its protein is CASSPRGDEQYF.